The clone carrying this T cell receptor (beta chain) showed up just a few times. The CDR3 is made up of 15 amino acids. The germline CDR1 and CDR2 sequences are MNHNS and SASEGT. The ends were cut back, 4 bases at V and 6 bases at J, with 16 bases in the middle. Together with a sample-barcoded 5' primer, a J-beta primer mix was included in a second PCR lasting roughly 6 to 12 cycles. TCRdb re-derived calls from the 5' RACE reads in MiXCR, one entry per CDR3 protein. The sample contains 730,000 or so distinct CDR3 sequences, roughly 43% of which appear only once. This specimen belongs to a study of blood T cells in healthy people across ages. Extracted total RNA amounted to at least 5.5 micrograms for each sample.

The rearrangement links TRBV6-1 to TRBJ1-5, with D unclear. The TCR originated in a woman aged 60-75 years in good health. The sequencing input was blood. CDR3 sequence: CASSAEIGGPQPQHF. In DNA form, the CDR3 reads TGTGCCAGCAGTGCTGAAATCGGCGGCCCTCAGCCCCAGCATTTT.